Given below is one T cell receptor (beta chain) in context. Antigen unknown. This sample was taken from a study of identifying expanded T cells in peripheral blood. Study observations and caveats: Over approximately two and four weeks, about 15 and 18 clones changed, versus around 1.1 between replicates.

Collection occurred without any documented infections or immune events in donors. Profiled with immunoSEQ multiplex PCR; TCRdb holds only in-frame clones, not every one. Found here are 100,000 to 110,000 clones, approximately 88% of them singletons; the top ten hold 5.5% to 6.5%. CDR1 is SNHLY and CDR2 is FYNNEI in the germline V gene. V trimming: 5 bases; J trimming: 9 bases; junction bases outside the gene matches: 9. The CDR3 is 13 residues long. The sequence derives from a person between 18 and 70 years old in good health. J is TRBJ2-7 and V is TRBV2; 8 bases fit TRBD2. The sequenced material came from blood. CDR3 nucleotide sequence: TGTGCCAGCAGTAGCGGGAGATTTCAAGGGCAGTACTTC. It codes for CASSSGRFQGQYF.